These 16 T cell receptor beta chains originate from one sample sequenced in a study of blood T cell repertoires in COVID-19. The assay was immunoSEQ multiplex PCR, and TCRdb's table has in-frame clones only and misses some. This repertoire shows tens of thousands of clones, about four fifths found once; its top ten account for 9.5% to 15%. Sequencing was performed on peripheral blood. The receptors derive from an elderly man with acute or convalescent COVID-19.

The V call is TRBV9, the J call TRBJ2-7; tentative D call: TRBD2 (5 bases). From germline, CDR1 is SGDLS and CDR2 YYNGEE. V was trimmed by 1 base and J by 0 bases, leaving 11 bases between them. The CDR3 totals 15 residues. CDR3 sequence reads: CASSVSSGNSYEQYF. The CDR3 coding sequence is TGTGCCAGCAGCGTATCTTCGGGGAACTCCTACGAGCAGTACTTC. The whole variable domain, filled in from reference TRBV9 and TRBJ2-7, reads DSGVTQTPKHLITATGQRVTLRCSPRSGDLSVYWYQQSLDQGLQFLIQYYNGEERAKGNILERFSAQQFPDLHSELNLSSLELGDSALYFCASSVSSGNSYEQYFGPGTRLTVT.

This rearrangement joins TRBV20-1 to TRBJ1-2, with 10 bases identical to TRBD1. CDR3 length: 18 residues. Germline assignment: CDR1 DFQATT and CDR2 SNEGSKA (reference sequence). V trimming: 3 bases; J trimming: 6 bases; junction bases outside the gene matches: 19. CDR3 sequence: CSASILGGQGKSADGYTF. The DNA of the CDR3 is TGCAGTGCTAGTATTTTAGGGGGACAGGGGAAAAGTGCCGATGGCTACACCTTC.

This rearrangement joins TRBV10-3 to TRBJ2-1, with D tentatively TRBD1 (5 bases). The V and J ends lost 6 bases and 9 bases respectively, with 18 bases between them. Germline-derived CDR1 and CDR2 are ENHRY and SYGVKD. The CDR3 extends over 14 amino acids. CDR3 bases: TGTGCCATCAGCGAACCGGGCCCCACAGGTGAGCAGTTCTTC. Translation gives CAISEPGPTGEQFF.

The chain uses TRBV3-1 (or the pseudogene TRBV3-2) and TRBJ1-4; possible D gene TRBD1, 5 bases. The length of the CDR3 is 15 residues. Per the germline V gene, CDR1 is LGHDT and CDR2 is YNNKEL (reference sequence). The V end lost 3 bases, the J end lost 6 bases, and 14 bases lay between the germline ends. CDR3 bases: TGTGCCAGCAGCCATCCGGGACTAGGGGATGAAAAACTGTTTTTT. Its protein product is CASSHPGLGDEKLFF.

The gene calls are TRBV6-2 or TRBV6-3 and TRBJ2-3, with TRBD1 matching 7 bases. Germline V CDR1 and CDR2: MNHEY, SVGEGT. The V and J ends lost 0 bases and 3 bases, in that order; junction bases with no gene match: 6. The CDR3 runs to 16 residues. CDR3 amino acids: CASSYSSGQDTDTQYF. In DNA, the CDR3 is TGTGCCAGCAGTTACTCTTCCGGACAGGATACAGATACGCAGTATTTT.

This clone appeared a single time. CDR3 sequence reads: CASSMDRGRGYTF. The CDR3 DNA sequence: TGTGCCAGTAGTATGGATAGGGGTCGTGGCTACACCTTC. The chain is built from TRBV19 and TRBJ1-2; weak D call: TRBD1 (5 bases). The germline CDR1 and CDR2 sequences are LNHDA and SQIVND (reference sequence). The CDR3 runs to 13 residues. V was cut by 3 bases and J by 7 bases, with 12 bases left in between. The variable domain in full, with the rest retrieved from reference TRBV19 and TRBJ1-2, is DGGITQSPKYLFRKEGQNVTLSCEQNLNHDAMYWYRQDPGQGLRLIYYSQIVNDFQKGDIAEGYSVSREKKESFPLTVTSAQKNPTAFYLCASSMDRGRGYTFGSGTRLTVV.

The rearrangement joins TRBV10-3 to TRBJ1-5, with D tentatively TRBD1 (6 bases). The CDR3 totals 14 residues. Germline CDR1 ENHRY, CDR2 SYGVKD. Trimming left V 6 bases short and J 6 bases short, with 15 bases between. The DNA of the CDR3 is TGTGCCATCAGCATCACAGGGCCCGGTCAGCCCCAGCATTTT. This translates into CAISITGPGQPQHF.

The chain combines TRBV18 with TRBJ1-1; 7 bases line up with TRBD1. CDR3 length: 15 amino acids. V was clipped by 3 bases and J by 7 bases; unmatched bases: 11. Germline V gene lookup returns CDR1 KGHSH and CDR2 LQKENI. The CDR3 region has the DNA TGTGCCAGCTCACCGGCGACAGGGACGCGCAATGAAGCTTTCTTT. Translating gives CASSPATGTRNEAFF.

The chain has TRBV5-3 and TRBJ1-2, with 8 bases identical to TRBD1. TRBV5-3 counts as an open reading frame of uncertain function. V was clipped by 0 bases and J by 7 bases; unmatched bases: 14. The CDR3 totals 17 residues. The CDR3, as DNA: TGTGCCAGAAGCTTGGGGGACAGGTTACGGACGATCTGTGGCTACACCTTC. It codes for CARSLGDRLRTICGYTF.

The chain couples TRBV5-1 to TRBJ1-2; TRBD1 matches 9 bases. The length of the CDR3 is 13 residues. Per the germline V gene, CDR1 is SGHRS and CDR2 is YFSETQ. J gave up 6 bases and V 4 bases, and 4 bases lay outside the gene matches. CDR3 coding DNA: TGCGCCAGCAGCCAGGGACAGGGCAATGGCTACACCTTC. Translated, it gives CASSQGQGNGYTF.

This chain links TRBV13 with TRBJ1-4; D perhaps matches TRBD1 (5 bases). Trimming left V 0 bases short and J 8 bases short, with 19 bases between. Germline assignment: CDR1 PRHDT and CDR2 FYEKMQ (reference sequence). The CDR3 has 17 residues. CDR3 protein: CASSLGWRKGEEEKLFF. CDR3 coding DNA: TGTGCCAGCAGCTTAGGCTGGAGGAAAGGGGAGGAGGAAAAACTGTTTTTT.

The chain carries TRBV3-1 (or the pseudogene TRBV3-2) and TRBJ1-1, with TRBD1 matching over 7 bases. Germline trimming cut 0 bases from V and 11 bases from J; bases unmatched to any gene: 6. The germline CDR1 and CDR2 sequences are LGHDT and YNNKEL (reference sequence). The length of the CDR3 is 13 residues. In nucleotides, the CDR3 is TGTGCCAGCAGCCAAGATAGGGGGCCGTGGGCTTTCTTT. Its translation is CASSQDRGPWAFF.

V is TRBV21-1 and J is TRBJ1-5. TRBV21-1 is termed a pseudogene. This CDR3 spans 16 amino acids. The CDR3 region is CASSKGPKRSNQPQHF. CDR3 in DNA: TGTGCCAGCAGCAAAGGCCCAAAGAGGAGTAATCAGCCCCAGCATTTT.

V gene TRBV6-5 combines with J gene TRBJ1-5; D not resolved. Trimming took off 4 bases at V and 3 bases at J, with 13 bases between the two ends. From germline, CDR1 is MNHEY and CDR2 SVGAGI. This CDR3 spans 15 amino acids. The CDR3 DNA is TGTGCCAGCAGTTTAGGTGGAGGGATCAATCAGCCCCAGCATTTT. The encoded protein is CASSLGGGINQPQHF.

On this clone: This sample includes further DNA sequences coding for the same CDR3. In DNA form, the CDR3 reads TGTGCCAGCAGCTTGGGACAGGGAGTCAATCAGCCCCAGCATTTT. It codes for CASSLGQGVNQPQHF. The rearrangement uses TRBV5-8 and TRBJ1-5; 7 positions agree with TRBD1. V shed 0 bases, J shed 3 bases, and the junction held 3 bases outside the gene matches. From germline, CDR1 is SGHTS and CDR2 YDEGEE. The length of the CDR3 is 15 residues. The variable domain in full, completed from reference TRBV5-8 and TRBJ1-5, reads EAGVTQSPTHLIKTRGQQATLRCSPISGHTSVYWYQQALGLGLQFLLWYDEGEERNRGNFPPRFSGRQFPNYSSELNVNALELEDSALYLCASSLGQGVNQPQHFGDGTRLSIL.

This clone was seen more than once but under ten times. The V and J genes are TRBV6-5 and TRBJ1-5; 9 bases map to TRBD1. The CDR3 runs 15 residues. Germline V CDR1 and CDR2: MNHEY, SVGAGI. V lost 6 bases, J lost 7 bases, and 10 bases stayed unmatched. CDR3 sequence: CASRIQGAGEQPQHF. The CDR3 DNA follows: TGTGCCAGCAGAATACAGGGGGCTGGAGAGCAGCCCCAGCATTTT.